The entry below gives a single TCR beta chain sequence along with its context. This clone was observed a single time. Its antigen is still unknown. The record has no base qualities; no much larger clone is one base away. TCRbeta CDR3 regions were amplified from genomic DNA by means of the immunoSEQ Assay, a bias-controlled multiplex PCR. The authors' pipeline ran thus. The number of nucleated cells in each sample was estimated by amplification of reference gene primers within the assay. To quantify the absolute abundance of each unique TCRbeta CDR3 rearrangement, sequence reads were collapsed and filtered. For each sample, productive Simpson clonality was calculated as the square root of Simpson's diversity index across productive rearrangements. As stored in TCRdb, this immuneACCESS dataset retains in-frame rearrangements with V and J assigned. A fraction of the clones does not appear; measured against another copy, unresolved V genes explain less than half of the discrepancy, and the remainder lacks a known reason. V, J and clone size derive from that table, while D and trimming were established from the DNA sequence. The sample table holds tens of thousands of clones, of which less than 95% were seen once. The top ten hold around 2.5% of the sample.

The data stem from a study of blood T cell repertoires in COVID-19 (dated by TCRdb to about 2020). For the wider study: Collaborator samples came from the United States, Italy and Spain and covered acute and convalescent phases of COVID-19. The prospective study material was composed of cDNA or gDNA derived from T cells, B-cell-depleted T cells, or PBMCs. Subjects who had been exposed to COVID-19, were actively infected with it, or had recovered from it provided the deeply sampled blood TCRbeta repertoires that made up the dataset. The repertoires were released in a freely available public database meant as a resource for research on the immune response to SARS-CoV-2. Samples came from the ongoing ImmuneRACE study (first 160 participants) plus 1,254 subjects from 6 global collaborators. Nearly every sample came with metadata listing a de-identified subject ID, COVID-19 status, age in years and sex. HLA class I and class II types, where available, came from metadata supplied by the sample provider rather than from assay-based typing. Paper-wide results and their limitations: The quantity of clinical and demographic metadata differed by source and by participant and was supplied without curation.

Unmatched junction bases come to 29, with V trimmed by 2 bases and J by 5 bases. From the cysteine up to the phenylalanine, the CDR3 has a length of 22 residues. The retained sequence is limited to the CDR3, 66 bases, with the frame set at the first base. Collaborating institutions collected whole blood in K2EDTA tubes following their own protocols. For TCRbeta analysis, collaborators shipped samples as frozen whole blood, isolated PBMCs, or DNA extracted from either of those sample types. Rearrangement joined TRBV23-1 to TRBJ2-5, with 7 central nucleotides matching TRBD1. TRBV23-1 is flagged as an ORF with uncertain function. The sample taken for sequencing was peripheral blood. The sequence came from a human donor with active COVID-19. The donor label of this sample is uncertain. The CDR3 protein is CASSQRRGRRGLGAEKRETQYF. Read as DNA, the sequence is TGCGCCAGCAGTCAAAGAAGGGGGCGCAGGGGATTGGGCGCGGAGAAGCGGGAGACCCAGTACTTC.